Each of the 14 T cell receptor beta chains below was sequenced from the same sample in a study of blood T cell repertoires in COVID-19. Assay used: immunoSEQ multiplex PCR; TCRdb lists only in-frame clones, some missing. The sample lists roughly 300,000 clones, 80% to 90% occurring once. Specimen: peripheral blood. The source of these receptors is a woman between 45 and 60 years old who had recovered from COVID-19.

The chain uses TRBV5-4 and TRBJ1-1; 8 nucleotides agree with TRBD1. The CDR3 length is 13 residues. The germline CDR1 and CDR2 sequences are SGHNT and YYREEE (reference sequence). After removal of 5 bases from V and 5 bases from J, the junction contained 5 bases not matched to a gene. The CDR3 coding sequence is TGTGCCAGCAGGACAGGGGAGGGGACTGAAGCTTTCTTT. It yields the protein CASRTGEGTEAFF.

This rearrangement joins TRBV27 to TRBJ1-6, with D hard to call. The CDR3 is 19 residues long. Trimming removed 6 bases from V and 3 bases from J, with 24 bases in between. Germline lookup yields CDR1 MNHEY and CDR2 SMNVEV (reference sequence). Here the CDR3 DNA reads TGTGCCAGCAGCTTTACGGTTTTGGCCGGCGGCAACTATAATTCACCCCTCCACTTT. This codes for CASSFTVLAGGNYNSPLHF.

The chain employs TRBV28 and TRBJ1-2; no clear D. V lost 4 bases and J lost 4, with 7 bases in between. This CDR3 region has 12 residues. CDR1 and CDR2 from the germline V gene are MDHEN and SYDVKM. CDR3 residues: CASSSSSYGYTF. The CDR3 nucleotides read TGTGCCAGCAGTTCCTCCTCCTATGGCTACACCTTC.

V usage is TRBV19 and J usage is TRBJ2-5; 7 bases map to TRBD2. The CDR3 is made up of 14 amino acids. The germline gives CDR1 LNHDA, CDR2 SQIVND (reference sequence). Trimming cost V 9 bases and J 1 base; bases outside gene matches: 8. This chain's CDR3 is CASRSGGGQETQYF. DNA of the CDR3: TGTGCCAGCCGCTCTGGCGGGGGCCAAGAGACCCAGTACTTC. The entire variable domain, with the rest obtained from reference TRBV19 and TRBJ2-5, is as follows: DGGITQSPKYLFRKEGQNVTLSCEQNLNHDAMYWYRQDPGQGLRLIYYSQIVNDFQKGDIAEGYSVSREKKESFPLTVTSAQKNPTAFYLCASRSGGGQETQYFGPGTRLLVL.

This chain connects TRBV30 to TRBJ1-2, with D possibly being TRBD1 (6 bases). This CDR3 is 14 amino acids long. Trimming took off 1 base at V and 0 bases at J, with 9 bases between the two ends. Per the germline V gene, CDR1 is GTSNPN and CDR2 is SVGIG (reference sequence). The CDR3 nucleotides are TGTGCCTGGAGTGGACAGGTAGCTAACTATGGCTACACCTTC. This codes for CAWSGQVANYGYTF.

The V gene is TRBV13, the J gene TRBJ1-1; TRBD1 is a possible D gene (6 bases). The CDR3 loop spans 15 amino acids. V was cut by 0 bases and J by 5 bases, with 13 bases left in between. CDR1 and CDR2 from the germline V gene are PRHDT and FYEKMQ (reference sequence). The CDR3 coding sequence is TGTGCCAGCAGCTTAGGACAGGGAAAGGGAACTGAAGCTTTCTTT. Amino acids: CASSLGQGKGTEAFF.

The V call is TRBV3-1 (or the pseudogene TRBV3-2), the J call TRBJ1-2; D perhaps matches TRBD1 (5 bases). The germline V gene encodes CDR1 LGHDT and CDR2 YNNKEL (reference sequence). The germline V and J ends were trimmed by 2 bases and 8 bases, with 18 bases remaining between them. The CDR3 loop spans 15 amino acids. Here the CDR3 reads CASSQPDRRGYGYTF. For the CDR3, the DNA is TGTGCCAGCAGCCAACCCGACAGACGGGGGTACGGCTACACCTTC.

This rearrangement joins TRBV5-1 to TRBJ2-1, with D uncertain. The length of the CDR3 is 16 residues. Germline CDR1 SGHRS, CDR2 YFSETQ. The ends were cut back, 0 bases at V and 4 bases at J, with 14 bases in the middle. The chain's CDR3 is CASSLAMSSRYNEQFF. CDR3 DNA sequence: TGCGCCAGCAGCTTGGCCATGTCTAGTCGGTACAATGAGCAGTTCTTC.

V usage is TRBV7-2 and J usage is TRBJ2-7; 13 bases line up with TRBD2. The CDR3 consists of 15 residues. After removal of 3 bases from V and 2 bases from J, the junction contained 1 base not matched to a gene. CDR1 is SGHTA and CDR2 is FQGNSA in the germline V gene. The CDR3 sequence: CASSFGLAGAYEQYF. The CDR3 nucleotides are TGTGCCAGCAGCTTCGGACTAGCGGGAGCCTACGAGCAGTACTTC.

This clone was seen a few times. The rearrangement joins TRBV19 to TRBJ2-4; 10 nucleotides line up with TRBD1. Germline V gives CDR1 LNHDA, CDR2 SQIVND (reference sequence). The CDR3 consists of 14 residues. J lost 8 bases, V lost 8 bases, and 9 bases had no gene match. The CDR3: CASRMDRGSDIQYF. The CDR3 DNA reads TGTGCCAGTCGGATGGACAGGGGGAGCGACATTCAGTACTTC.

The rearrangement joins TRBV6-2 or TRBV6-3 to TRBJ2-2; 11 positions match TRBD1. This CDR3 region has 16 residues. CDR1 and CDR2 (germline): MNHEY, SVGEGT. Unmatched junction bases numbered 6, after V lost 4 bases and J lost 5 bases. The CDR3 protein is CASSLGQGVRTGELFF. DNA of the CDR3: TGTGCCAGCAGTTTGGGACAGGGGGTGCGGACCGGGGAGCTGTTTTTT.

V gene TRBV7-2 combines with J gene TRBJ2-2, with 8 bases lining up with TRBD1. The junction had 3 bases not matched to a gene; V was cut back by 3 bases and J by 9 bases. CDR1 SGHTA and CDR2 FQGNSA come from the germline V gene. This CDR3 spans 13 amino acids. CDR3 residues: CASSFRTGRELFF. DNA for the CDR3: TGTGCCAGCAGCTTCAGGACAGGGCGGGAGCTGTTTTTT. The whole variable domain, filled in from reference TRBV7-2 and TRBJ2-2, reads GAGVSQSPSNKVTEKGKDVELRCDPISGHTALYWYRQSLGQGLEFLIYFQGNSAPDKSGLPSDRFSAERTGGSVSTLTIQRTQQEDSAVYLCASSFRTGRELFFGEGSRLTVL.

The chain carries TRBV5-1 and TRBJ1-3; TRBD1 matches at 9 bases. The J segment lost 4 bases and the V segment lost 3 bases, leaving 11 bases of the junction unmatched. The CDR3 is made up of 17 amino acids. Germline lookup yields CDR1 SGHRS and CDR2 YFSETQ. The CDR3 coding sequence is TGCGCCAGCAGCTCCGGGACAGGGCAGGGCCCAGGAAACACCATATATTTT. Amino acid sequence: CASSSGTGQGPGNTIYF.

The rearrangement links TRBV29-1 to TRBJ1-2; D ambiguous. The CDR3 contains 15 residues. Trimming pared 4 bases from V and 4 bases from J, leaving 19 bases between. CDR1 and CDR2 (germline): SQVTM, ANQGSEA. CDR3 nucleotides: TGCAGCGTTGTTACTCCGGGGATTCCACTCTATGGCTACACCTTC. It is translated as CSVVTPGIPLYGYTF.